This T cell receptor (beta chain) came from a study of blood T cell repertoires in COVID-19. Background on the study: Some COVID-19 samples were acute and others convalescent; all came from the United States, Italy and Spain.

Profiling relied on immunoSEQ multiplex PCR, and the TCRdb table lists in-frame clones only, not all of them. The sample holds about 160,000 clones, about 85% seen once. This clone was seen only once. The sequence was obtained from a human donor with acute or convalescent COVID-19. The donor label of this sample is uncertain. The sequenced sample consisted of peripheral blood.

CDR3: CASSVADRGRSSPLHF. CDR3 sequence (DNA): TGTGCCAGCAGCGTAGCCGACCGGGGAAGAAGTTCACCCCTCCACTTT. The V and J genes are TRBV9 and TRBJ1-6; no definite D call. The germline gives CDR1 SGDLS, CDR2 YYNGEE. The CDR3 is 16 residues long. V dropped 0 bases and J dropped 9 bases, with 16 bases sitting between them.